The 23 T cell receptor beta chains in this list originate from one sample, sequenced in a study of blood T cell repertoires in COVID-19. Libraries were prepared by immunoSEQ multiplex PCR; TCRdb keeps only in-frame clonotypes and omits some of them. Among approximately 350,000 clones listed, roughly 87% were seen once. Sequenced sample: PBMCs or T cells enriched from blood (not recorded which). The source is a woman aged 30 to 39 who had recovered from COVID-19.

The chain is built from TRBV3-1 (or the pseudogene TRBV3-2) and TRBJ2-3, with D unclear. There are 12 residues in the CDR3. Looked up from germline, CDR1 is LGHDT and CDR2 is YNNKEL (reference sequence). Trimming took 3 bases from V and 6 from J, leaving 7 bases between them. The CDR3 coding sequence is TGTGCCAGCAGCCACTGGGCCGATACGCAGTATTTT. This translates into CASSHWADTQYF.

The J gene is TRBJ1-6, the V gene TRBV19, with D hard to call. V lost 2 bases to trimming and J lost 9 bases, with 8 bases between them. CDR3 length: 13 residues. Germline V gives CDR1 LNHDA, CDR2 SQIVND (reference sequence). The chain's CDR3 is CASSILTSSPLHF. In DNA, the CDR3 is TGTGCCAGTAGTATACTTACTAGTTCACCCCTCCACTTT.

This chain uses TRBV5-1 with TRBJ1-3; TRBD1 might be the D (5 bases). The CDR3 has 15 amino acids. The V end was cut by 3 bases, the J end by 1 base, with 11 bases between. Germline V gene lookup returns CDR1 SGHRS and CDR2 YFSETQ. Written as DNA, the CDR3 is TGCGCCAGCAGCTACTCGACAGATTCTGGAAACACCATATATTTT. This translates into CASSYSTDSGNTIYF.

The chain couples TRBV9 to TRBJ2-2, with 10 bases aligning to TRBD2. CDR1 SGDLS and CDR2 YYNGEE come from the germline V gene. This CDR3 has 16 residues. The V gene end was trimmed by 3 bases and the J gene end by 0 bases; junction bases not matched to a gene: 2. The CDR3 region has the DNA TGTGCCAGCAGCGGTACTAGCGGGGCGAACACCGGGGAGCTGTTTTTT. Its protein is CASSGTSGANTGELFF. The whole variable domain, remainder taken from reference TRBV9 and TRBJ2-2, is DSGVTQTPKHLITATGQRVTLRCSPRSGDLSVYWYQQSLDQGLQFLIQYYNGEERAKGNILERFSAQQFPDLHSELNLSSLELGDSALYFCASSGTSGANTGELFFGEGSRLTVL.

J is TRBJ2-3 and V is TRBV27; TRBD2 matches 15 bases. The CDR3 totals 18 residues. The V and J ends lost 1 base and 5 bases, in that order; junction bases with no gene match: 7. Germline lookup yields CDR1 MNHEY and CDR2 SMNVEV (reference sequence). The CDR3 reads CASSLLGTSGGRKDTQYF. CDR3 nucleotides: TGTGCCAGCAGTTTATTAGGGACTAGCGGGGGGCGAAAAGATACGCAGTATTTT.

This chain uses TRBV9 with TRBJ1-2, with 7 bases that match TRBD1. The CDR3 has 15 residues. V was pared by 4 bases and J by 5 bases, with 11 bases of the junction left unmatched. CDR1 is SGDLS and CDR2 is YYNGEE in the germline V gene. This CDR3 reads CASSSGTAFLYGYTF. The CDR3 DNA follows: TGTGCCAGCAGCTCCGGGACAGCTTTTCTTTATGGCTACACCTTC.

This clone was seen a single time. The chain carries TRBV11-2 and TRBJ2-7; tentative D call: TRBD1 (6 bases). Trimming cost V 3 bases and J 6 bases, with 12 bases left between them. Germline values: CDR1 SGHAT, CDR2 FQNNGV. The CDR3 runs 13 residues. The CDR3 DNA sequence: TGTGCCAGCAGCTTCGGGACATCTTTCGAGCAGTACTTC. It specifies CASSFGTSFEQYF.

The chain uses TRBV7-2 and TRBJ1-5; 10 bases fit TRBD1. This CDR3 has 16 residues. Germline lookup yields CDR1 SGHTA and CDR2 FQGNSA. Germline trimming cut 4 bases from V and 1 base from J; bases unmatched to any gene: 4. As DNA, the CDR3 is TGTGCCAGCAGCTCCCGGGACAGGGGAAGCAATCAGCCCCAGCATTTT. Protein: CASSSRDRGSNQPQHF.

This clone was seen just once. The chain uses TRBV4-2 and TRBJ2-7; 7 bases are shared with TRBD1. The CDR3 length is 18 residues. Germline CDR1 is LGHNA and CDR2 is YNFKEQ. V lost 3 bases, J lost 1 base, and 15 bases stayed unmatched. CDR3 protein: CASSQTGRDSEISYEQYF. In DNA, the CDR3 is TGTGCCAGCAGCCAGACGGGCCGGGACAGTGAAATATCCTACGAGCAGTACTTC.

This rearrangement joins TRBV12-5 to TRBJ1-1, with 9 bases aligning to TRBD1. The CDR3 has 18 residues. The ends lost 5 bases at V and 0 bases at J; junction bases unmatched: 13. Germline values: CDR1 LGHNT, CDR2 FRNRAP. The DNA for the CDR3 is TGTGCTAGTGGTCGTGTGAGGGACAGGGATAACATGAACACTGAAGCTTTCTTT. Its translation is CASGRVRDRDNMNTEAFF.

J is TRBJ2-7 and V is TRBV25-1; D gene uncertain. There are 12 residues in the CDR3. Germline V gene data show CDR1 as MGHDK and CDR2 as SYGVNS. V was trimmed by 7 bases and J by 0 bases, leaving 7 bases between them. Here the CDR3 DNA reads TGTGCCAGCAATAAGAGCTCCTACGAGCAGTACTTC. It yields the protein CASNKSSYEQYF.

The chain recombines TRBV11-1 with TRBJ2-7; 12 positions match TRBD2. The germline V gene encodes CDR1 SGHAT and CDR2 FQDESV (reference sequence). V dropped 4 bases and J dropped 4; count of bases not matched to a gene: 5. The CDR3 has 15 residues. The CDR3 nucleotides are TGTGCCAGCAGCTCGCTAGCGGGAGGGCCATACGAGCAGTACTTC. It yields the protein CASSSLAGGPYEQYF. Full variable domain (missing parts from reference TRBV11-1 and TRBJ2-7): EAEVAQSPRYKITEKSQAVAFWCDPISGHATLYWYRQILGQGPELLVQFQDESVVDDSQLPKDRFSAERLKGVDSTLKIQPAELGDSAMYLCASSSLAGGPYEQYFGPGTRLTVT.

V and J are TRBV5-4 and TRBJ2-1; 11 bases are shared with TRBD2. CDR1 SGHNT and CDR2 YYREEE come from the germline V gene (reference sequence). The CDR3 is 19 amino acids. The junction had 8 bases not matched to a gene; V was cut back by 0 bases and J by 0 bases. This CDR3 is CASSLATSGGVSSYNEQFF. In nucleotides, the CDR3 is TGTGCCAGCAGCTTGGCAACTAGCGGGGGTGTAAGCTCCTACAATGAGCAGTTCTTC.

V is TRBV12-3 or TRBV12-4 and J is TRBJ2-7, with unresolved D. V gave up 2 bases and J gave up 6 bases, with 11 bases separating them. The CDR3 sequence is 13 residues long. CDR3 DNA: TGTGCCAGCAGTTTATTCGAGCGCTTCGAGCAGTACTTC. This sequence encodes CASSLFERFEQYF.

This chain joins TRBV28 and TRBJ2-7; 9 bases map to TRBD1. The V gene end was trimmed by 8 bases and the J gene end by 2 bases; junction bases not matched to a gene: 1. The CDR3 is 12 residues long. Germline CDR1 and CDR2: MDHEN and SYDVKM. The CDR3 protein is CASRQGAYEQYF. The CDR3 DNA reads TGTGCCAGCCGACAGGGGGCCTACGAGCAGTACTTC.

Here the CDR3 reads CASSETDTQYF. The CDR3 DNA reads TGTGCCAGCAGCGAGACAGATACGCAGTATTTT. The chain couples TRBV11-2 to TRBJ2-3; no reliable D call. The CDR3 sequence is 11 residues long. V was shortened by 5 bases and J by 3 bases, with 3 bases between the two germline ends. Germline V gene lookup returns CDR1 SGHAT and CDR2 FQNNGV.

V is TRBV5-1 and J is TRBJ2-1; D remains ambiguous. V shed 0 bases and J shed 8 bases, with 18 bases lying between them. CDR3 size: 16 residues. Germline-derived CDR1 and CDR2 are SGHRS and YFSETQ. CDR3 sequence (DNA): TGCGCCAGCAGCTTGGGACTGACCTTTTATGTCGATGAGCAGTTCTTC. Encoded protein: CASSLGLTFYVDEQFF.

CDR3: CASSQITGVGYGYTF. CDR3 coding DNA: TGCGCCAGCAGCCAAATTACAGGGGTTGGTTACGGCTACACCTTC. The J gene is TRBJ1-2, the V gene TRBV4-1, with 7 bases that match TRBD1. The trim removed 2 bases at V and 8 bases at J, leaving 11 bases unmatched. Germline V gene sequence: CDR1 MGHRA, CDR2 YSYEKL. This CDR3 has 15 amino acids.

This CDR3 is CASSRLRGSTDTQYF. CDR3 DNA: TGTGCCAGCAGCCGACTCAGGGGGAGCACAGATACGCAGTATTTT. The rearrangement links TRBV5-6 to TRBJ2-3; 7 bases fit TRBD1. V lost 4 bases, J lost 0 bases, and 5 bases stayed unmatched. From germline, CDR1 is SGHDT and CDR2 YYEEEE. The CDR3 loop spans 15 amino acids.

Written as DNA, the CDR3 is TGTGCCAGCAGCCAAGCCGCGGGGGGCTCCAGCACAGATACGCAGTATTTT. This encodes CASSQAAGGSSTDTQYF. V usage is TRBV4-2 and J usage is TRBJ2-3; 8 nucleotides line up with TRBD2. The V gene end was trimmed by 1 base and the J gene end by 0 bases; junction bases not matched to a gene: 6. The CDR3 runs 17 residues. Germline V gene lookup returns CDR1 LGHNA and CDR2 YNFKEQ.

This clone has more than one count but fewer than ten. The chain employs TRBV25-1 and TRBJ2-1, with 7 nucleotides matching TRBD2. Germline values: CDR1 MGHDK, CDR2 SYGVNS. V dropped 11 bases and J dropped 1; count of bases not matched to a gene: 5. The CDR3 loop spans 13 amino acids. The CDR3 region has the DNA TGTGCCGGAGGTAGCGGGTCCTACAATGAGCAGTTCTTC. Translating it yields CAGGSGSYNEQFF.

The chain uses TRBV6-5 and TRBJ1-5, with TRBD1 matching 9 bases. J lost 2 bases, V lost 6 bases, and 2 bases had no gene match. From germline, CDR1 is MNHEY and CDR2 SVGAGI. The CDR3 spans 14 residues. The CDR3 nucleotides read TGTGCCAGCAGAAGGACAGGGGGCAATCAGCCCCAGCATTTT. It translates to CASRRTGGNQPQHF.

The rearrangement links TRBV6-2 or TRBV6-3 to TRBJ2-2; the match to TRBD2 covers 12 bases. V trimming: 5 bases; J trimming: 0 bases; junction bases outside the gene matches: 4. Germline assignment: CDR1 MNHEY and CDR2 SVGEGT. This CDR3 has 17 residues. This CDR3 reads CASSNLAGGPNTGELFF. The CDR3 DNA is TGTGCCAGCAGTAACCTAGCGGGAGGGCCGAACACCGGGGAGCTGTTTTTT.